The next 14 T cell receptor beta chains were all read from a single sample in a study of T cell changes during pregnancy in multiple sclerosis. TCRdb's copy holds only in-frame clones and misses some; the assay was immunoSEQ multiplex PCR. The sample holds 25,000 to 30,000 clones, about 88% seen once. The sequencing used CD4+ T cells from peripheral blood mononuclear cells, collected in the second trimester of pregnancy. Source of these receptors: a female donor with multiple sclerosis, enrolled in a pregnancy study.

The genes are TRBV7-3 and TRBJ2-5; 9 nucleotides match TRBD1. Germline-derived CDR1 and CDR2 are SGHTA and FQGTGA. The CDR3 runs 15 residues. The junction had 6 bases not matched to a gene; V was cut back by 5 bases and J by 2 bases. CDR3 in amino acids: CASSLGTGPQETQYF. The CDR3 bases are TGTGCCAGCAGCCTGGGGACAGGGCCGCAAGAGACCCAGTACTTC.

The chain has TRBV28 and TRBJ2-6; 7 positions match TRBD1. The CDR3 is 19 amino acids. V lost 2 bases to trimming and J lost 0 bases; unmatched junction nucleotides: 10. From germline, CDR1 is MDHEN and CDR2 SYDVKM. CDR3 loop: CASSLRGQARASGANVLTF. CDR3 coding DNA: TGTGCCAGCAGTTTACGCGGACAGGCTCGCGCCTCTGGGGCCAACGTCCTGACTTTC.

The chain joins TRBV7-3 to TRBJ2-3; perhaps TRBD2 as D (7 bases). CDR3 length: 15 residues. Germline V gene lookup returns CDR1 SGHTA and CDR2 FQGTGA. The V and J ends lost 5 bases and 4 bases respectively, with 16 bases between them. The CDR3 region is CASSPASGGADTQYF. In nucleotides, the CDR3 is TGTGCCAGCAGCCCGGCGTCGGGGGGCGCAGATACGCAGTATTTT. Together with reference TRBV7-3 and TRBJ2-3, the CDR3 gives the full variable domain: GAGVSQTPSNKVTEKGKYVELRCDPISGHTALYWYRQSLGQGPEFLIYFQGTGAADDSGLPNDRFFAVRPEGSVSTLKIQRTERGDSAVYLCASSPASGGADTQYFGPGTRLTVL.

The CDR3 DNA reads as TGCGCCAGCAGCAAGCGGACAGGGGAGAGCTATGGCTACACCTTC. The encoded protein is CASSKRTGESYGYTF. The chain combines TRBV4-1 with TRBJ1-2, with 9 bases lining up with TRBD1. Trimming cost V 5 bases and J 4 bases; bases outside gene matches: 8. The CDR3 loop spans 15 amino acids. Germline CDR1 MGHRA, CDR2 YSYEKL.

The DNA for the CDR3 is TGTGCCAGCAGTGAAACAGGGGGCGATTCACCCCTCCACTTT. It encodes CASSETGGDSPLHF. This chain uses TRBV25-1 with TRBJ1-6; 9 nucleotides align to TRBD1. V lost 2 bases, J lost 8 bases, and 1 base stayed unmatched. The germline CDR1 and CDR2 sequences are MGHDK and SYGVNS. The CDR3 runs to 14 residues.

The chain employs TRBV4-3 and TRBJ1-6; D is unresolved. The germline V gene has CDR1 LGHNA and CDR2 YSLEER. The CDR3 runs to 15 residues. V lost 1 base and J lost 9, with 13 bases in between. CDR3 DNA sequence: TGCGCCAGCAGCCAAGGCTGGGTTGGAGGTTCACCCCTCCACTTT. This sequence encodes CASSQGWVGGSPLHF.

The chain's CDR3 is CASSLAPPQRDREVGQYF. The CDR3, as DNA: TGTGCCAGCAGCTTAGCCCCCCCCCAACGGGACAGGGAAGTTGGCCAGTACTTC. V is TRBV11-2 and J is TRBJ2-5; 9 bases match TRBD1. The CDR3 length is 18 residues. CDR1 SGHAT and CDR2 FQNNGV come from the germline V gene. Trimming cost V 1 base and J 10 bases; bases outside gene matches: 19.

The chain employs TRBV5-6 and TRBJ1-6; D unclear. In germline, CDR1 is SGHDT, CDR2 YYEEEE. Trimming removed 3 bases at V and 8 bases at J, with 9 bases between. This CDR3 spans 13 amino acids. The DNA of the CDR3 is TGTGCCAGCAGCTCCTTATCCGATTCACCCCTCCACTTT. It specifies CASSSLSDSPLHF.

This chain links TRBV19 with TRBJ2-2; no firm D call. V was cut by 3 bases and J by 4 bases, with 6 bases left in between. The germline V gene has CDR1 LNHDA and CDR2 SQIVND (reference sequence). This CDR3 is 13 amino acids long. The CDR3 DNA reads TGTGCCAGTAGTATGACTTTCACCGGGGAGCTGTTTTTT. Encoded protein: CASSMTFTGELFF.

In nucleotides, the CDR3 is TGTGCCAGTAGTACAGACAGGGTTTTGAACACTGAAGCTTTCTTT. This encodes CASSTDRVLNTEAFF. The chain joins TRBV19 to TRBJ1-1; TRBD1 matches at 7 bases. The germline CDR1 and CDR2 sequences are LNHDA and SQIVND (reference sequence). The junction had 5 bases not matched to a gene; V was cut back by 4 bases and J by 0 bases. The CDR3 consists of 15 residues.

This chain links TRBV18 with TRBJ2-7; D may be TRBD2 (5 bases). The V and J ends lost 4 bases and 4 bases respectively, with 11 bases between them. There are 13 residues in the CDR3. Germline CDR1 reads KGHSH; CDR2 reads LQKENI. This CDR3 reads CASSHGVEYEQYF. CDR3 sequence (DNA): TGTGCCAGCTCACACGGGGTTGAGTACGAGCAGTACTTC. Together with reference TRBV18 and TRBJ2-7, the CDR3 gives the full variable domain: NAGVMQNPRHLVRRRGQEARLRCSPMKGHSHVYWYRQLPEEGLKFMVYLQKENIIDESGMPKERFSAEFPKEGPSILRIQQVVRGDSAAYFCASSHGVEYEQYFGPGTRLTVT.

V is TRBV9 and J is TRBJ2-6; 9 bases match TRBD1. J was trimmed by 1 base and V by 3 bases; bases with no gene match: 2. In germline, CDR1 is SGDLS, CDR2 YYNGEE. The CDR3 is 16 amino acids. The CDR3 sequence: CASSGGQGSGANVLTF. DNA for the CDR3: TGTGCCAGCAGCGGAGGACAGGGGTCTGGGGCCAACGTCCTGACTTTC. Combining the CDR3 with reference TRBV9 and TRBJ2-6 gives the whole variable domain DSGVTQTPKHLITATGQRVTLRCSPRSGDLSVYWYQQSLDQGLQFLIQYYNGEERAKGNILERFSAQQFPDLHSELNLSSLELGDSALYFCASSGGQGSGANVLTFGAGSRLTVL.

In DNA, the CDR3 is TGCGCCAGCAGCTTGACGGGGGGGGCATCCCTCTTGGAGTTCTTC. The encoded protein is CASSLTGGASLLEFF. The V gene is TRBV5-1, the J gene TRBJ2-1, with 8 positions matching TRBD2. Germline assignment: CDR1 SGHRS and CDR2 YFSETQ. CDR3 length equals 15 residues. The V and J ends lost 1 base and 14 bases, in that order; junction bases with no gene match: 14.

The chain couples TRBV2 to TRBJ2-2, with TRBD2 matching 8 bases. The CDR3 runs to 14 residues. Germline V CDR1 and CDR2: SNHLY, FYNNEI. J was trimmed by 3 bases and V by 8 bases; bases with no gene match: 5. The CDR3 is CASGKREHTGELFF. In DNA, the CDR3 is TGTGCCAGCGGAAAGCGGGAGCACACCGGGGAGCTGTTTTTT.